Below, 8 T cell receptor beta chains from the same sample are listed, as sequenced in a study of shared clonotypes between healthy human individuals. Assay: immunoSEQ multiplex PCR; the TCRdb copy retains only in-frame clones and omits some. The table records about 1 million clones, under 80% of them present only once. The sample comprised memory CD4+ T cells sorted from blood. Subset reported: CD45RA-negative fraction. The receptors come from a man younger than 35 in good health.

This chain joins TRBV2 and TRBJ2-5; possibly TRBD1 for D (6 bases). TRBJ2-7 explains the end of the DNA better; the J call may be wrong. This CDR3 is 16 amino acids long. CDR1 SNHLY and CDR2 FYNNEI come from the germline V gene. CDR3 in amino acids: CASIRSRDTSSYEQYF. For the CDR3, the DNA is TGTGCCAGCATTAGGTCCCGGGACACTAGCTCCTACGAGCAGTACTTC.

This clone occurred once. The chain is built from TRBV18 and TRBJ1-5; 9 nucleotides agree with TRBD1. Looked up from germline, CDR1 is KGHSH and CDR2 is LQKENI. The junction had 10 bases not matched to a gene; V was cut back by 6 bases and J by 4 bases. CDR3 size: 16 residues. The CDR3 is CASSQRGTGTNQPQHF. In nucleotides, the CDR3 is TGTGCCAGCTCGCAAAGGGGGACAGGGACGAATCAGCCCCAGCATTTT.

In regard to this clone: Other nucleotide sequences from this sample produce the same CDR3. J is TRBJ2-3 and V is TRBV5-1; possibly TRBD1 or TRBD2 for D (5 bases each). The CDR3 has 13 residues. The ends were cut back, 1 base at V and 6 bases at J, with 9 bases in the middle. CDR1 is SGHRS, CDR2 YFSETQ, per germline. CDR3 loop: CASSLRGVDTQYF. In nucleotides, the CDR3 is TGCGCCAGCAGCTTGCGAGGGGTCGATACGCAGTATTTT.

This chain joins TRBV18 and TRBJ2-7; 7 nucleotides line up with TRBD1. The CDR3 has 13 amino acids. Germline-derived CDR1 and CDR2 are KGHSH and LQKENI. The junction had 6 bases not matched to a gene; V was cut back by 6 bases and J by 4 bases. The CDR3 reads CASSRTGPYEQYF. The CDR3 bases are TGTGCCAGCTCCAGGACAGGTCCGTACGAGCAGTACTTC.

CDR3 sequence: CASSITPGRAEAFF. As DNA, the CDR3 is TGTGCCAGTAGTATAACCCCGGGGCGGGCTGAAGCTTTCTTT. The V gene is TRBV19, the J gene TRBJ1-1; weak D call: TRBD1 (5 bases). The V end was cut by 2 bases, the J end by 6 bases, with 13 bases between. Germline loops: CDR1 LNHDA, CDR2 SQIVND (reference sequence). This CDR3 has 14 residues.

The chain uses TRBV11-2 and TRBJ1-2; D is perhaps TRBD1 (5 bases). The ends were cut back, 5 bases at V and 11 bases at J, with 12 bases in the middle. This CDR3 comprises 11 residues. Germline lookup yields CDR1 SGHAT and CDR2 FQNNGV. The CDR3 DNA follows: TGTGCCAGCAGCCCGGGGCCGTATTACACCTTC. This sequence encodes CASSPGPYYTF.

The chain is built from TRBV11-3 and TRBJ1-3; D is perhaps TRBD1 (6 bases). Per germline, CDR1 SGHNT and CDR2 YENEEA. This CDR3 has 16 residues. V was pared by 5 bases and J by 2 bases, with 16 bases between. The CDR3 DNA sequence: TGTGCCAGCAGCGAAGGTCGGGGGGCCCCTGGAAACACCATATATTTT. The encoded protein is CASSEGRGAPGNTIYF.

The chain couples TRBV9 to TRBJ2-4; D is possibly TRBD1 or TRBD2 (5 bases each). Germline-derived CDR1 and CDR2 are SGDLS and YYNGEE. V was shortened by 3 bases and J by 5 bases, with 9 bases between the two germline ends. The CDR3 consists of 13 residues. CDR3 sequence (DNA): TGTGCCAGCAGCGGGGGGACGGAAAACATTCAGTACTTC. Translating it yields CASSGGTENIQYF.